The source of this TCR beta chain is a study of CD8+ T cells in alopecia areata. Broader study findings: Lesional scalp exceeded normal scalp in clonality, especially in alopecia totalis/universalis.

Regarding treatment: oral pan-JAK inhibitor, 5-10 mg twice daily. Regarding this clone: The antigen is not known.

Unmatched junction bases numbered 1, after V lost 4 bases and J lost 2 bases. The CDR3 is 15 amino acids. CDR1 is SGHRS and CDR2 is YFSETQ in the germline V gene. Reverse transcription of extracted RNA yielded cDNA, which provided the sequencing template. Assay used: immunoSEQ multiplex PCR; TCRdb lists only in-frame clones, some missing. The top ten hold approximately 15% of the sample, which has approximately 160,000 clones, less than 70% seen once. The material was CD4+ T cells sorted from blood, obtained at week 24, from a patient treated with tofacitinib. The sequence was obtained from a human donor with alopecia areata. J is TRBJ1-4 and V is TRBV5-1; the match to TRBD1 covers 11 bases. The CDR3 reads CASSRDRGTNEKLFF. The CDR3 coding sequence is TGCGCCAGCAGCCGGGACAGGGGGACTAATGAAAAACTGTTTTTT. The full variable domain, completed using reference TRBV5-1 and TRBJ1-4, is KAGVTQTPRYLIKTRGQQVTLSCSPISGHRSVSWYQQTPGQGLQFLFEYFSETQRNKGNFPGRFSGRQFSNSRSEMNVSTLELGDSALYLCASSRDRGTNEKLFFGSGTQLSVL.